The clone carrying this TCR beta chain occurred many times. Via MiXCR, TCRdb re-called the 5' RACE reads, giving one row per CDR3 protein. The sample lists some 41,000 distinct CDR3 sequences, 4.5% seen once, with less than 9.5% in the top ten. These data are taken from a study of T cells of healthy individuals. This CDR3 region has 15 residues. The germline V and J ends were trimmed by 7 bases and 3 bases, with 18 bases remaining between them. Germline CDR1 is MNHEY and CDR2 is SVGEGT. The receptor comes from a human donor in good health. The rearrangement joins TRBV6-2 or TRBV6-3 to TRBJ1-2, with D perhaps TRBD1 (5 bases). The CDR3 region is CASTTQGRNYYGYTF. The CDR3 DNA reads TGTGCCAGCACCACCCAGGGACGCAACTACTATGGCTACACCTTC.